The clone carrying this T cell receptor beta chain was found once. The antigen is not known. The ends were cut back, 4 bases at V and 0 bases at J, with 10 bases in the middle. Per germline, CDR1 SNHLY and CDR2 FYNNEI. The CDR3 totals 15 residues. The data derive from a study of shared clonotypes between healthy human individuals. General study points: Enrolling few donors narrowed the genetic and exposure-history diversity that was represented. Generation probabilities of non-shared clonotypes were lower (relative to those shared by all four donors).

Original methodology: Junction-only immunoSEQ sequences carried no quality scores, so filtering differed. Data came from immunoSEQ multiplex PCR; TCRdb stores just in-frame clones and leaves some out. For V, J and clone size, that table is used; D and trimming come from the DNA. This sample has around 1.6 million clones, with 98% found just once. CD45RA-negative memory and CD45RA+ naive subsets were split from the CD4+ cells. The sequenced sample consisted of naive CD4+ T cells sorted from blood. Subset noted: CD45RA+ positively selected. The clonotype comes from a man under 40 in good health. This rearrangement joins TRBV2 to TRBJ1-5, with D uncertain. The CDR3 DNA reads TGTGCCAGCAGTGTGGAGAAAGGTAGCAATCAGCCCCAGCATTTT. It specifies CASSVEKGSNQPQHF.